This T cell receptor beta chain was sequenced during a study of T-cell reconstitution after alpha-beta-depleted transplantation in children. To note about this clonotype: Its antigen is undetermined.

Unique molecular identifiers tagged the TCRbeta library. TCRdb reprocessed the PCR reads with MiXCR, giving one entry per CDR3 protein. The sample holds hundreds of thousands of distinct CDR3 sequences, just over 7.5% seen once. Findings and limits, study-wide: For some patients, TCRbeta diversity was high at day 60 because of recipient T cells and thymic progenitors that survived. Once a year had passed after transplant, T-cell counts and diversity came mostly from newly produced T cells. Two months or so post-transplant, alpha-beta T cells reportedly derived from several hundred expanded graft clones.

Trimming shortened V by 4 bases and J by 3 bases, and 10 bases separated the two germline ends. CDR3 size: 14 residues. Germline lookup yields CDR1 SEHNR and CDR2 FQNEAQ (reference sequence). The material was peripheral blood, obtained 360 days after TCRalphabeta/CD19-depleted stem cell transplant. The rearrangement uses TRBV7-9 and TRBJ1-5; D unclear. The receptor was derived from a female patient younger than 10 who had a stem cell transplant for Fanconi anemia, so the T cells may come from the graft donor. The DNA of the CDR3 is TGTGCCAGCAGCTCGGACGCTTTCAATCAGCCCCAGCATTTT. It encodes CASSSDAFNQPQHF.